What follows describes a single T cell receptor (beta chain). Its antigen is not identified. The record originates from a study of OX40 agonist ivuxolimab in advanced cancers. Study context: Every patient in dose escalation had hepatocellular carcinoma, melanoma, renal cell or head and neck cancer.

Per germline, CDR1 MDHEN and CDR2 SYDVKM. The CDR3 covers 11 residues. Trimming shortened V by 3 bases and J by 11 bases, and 5 bases separated the two germline ends. Method: immunoSEQ multiplex PCR; TCRdb's copy keeps in-frame clones and lacks some. The profile covers some 70,000 clones, with around nine tenths appearing a single time and approximately 1.3% taken by the ten largest. Study-level points and caveats: In CD8+ T cells, expanded clones were on average more numerous than in CD4+. Some of the nonresponding patients also showed low levels of normalized T-cell clonal expansion. At 0.1-3.0 mg/kg, partial responders had clonal expansion among the lowest observed.

This rearrangement joins TRBV28 to TRBJ1-6; D gene ambiguous. This specimen consisted of CD4+ or CD8+ T cells sorted from blood, obtained in a trial of the OX40 agonist ivuxolimab. The sequence came from an adult with an advanced solid tumor such as melanoma, head and neck, liver or kidney cancer. CDR3 DNA: TGTGCCAGCAGTTTTCAGGCACCCCTCCACTTT. The encoded protein is CASSFQAPLHF.